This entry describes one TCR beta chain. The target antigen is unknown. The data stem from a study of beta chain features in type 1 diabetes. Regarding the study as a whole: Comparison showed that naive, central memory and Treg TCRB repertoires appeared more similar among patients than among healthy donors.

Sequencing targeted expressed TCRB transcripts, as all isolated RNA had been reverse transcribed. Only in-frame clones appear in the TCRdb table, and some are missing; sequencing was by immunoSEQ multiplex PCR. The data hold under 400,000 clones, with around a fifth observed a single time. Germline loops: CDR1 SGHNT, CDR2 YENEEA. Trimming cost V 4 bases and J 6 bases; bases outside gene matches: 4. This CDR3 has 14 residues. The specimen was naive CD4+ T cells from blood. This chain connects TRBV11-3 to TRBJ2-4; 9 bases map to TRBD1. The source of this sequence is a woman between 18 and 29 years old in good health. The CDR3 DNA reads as TGTGCCAGCAGCTCGGGGACAGGGTTAAACATTCAGTACTTC. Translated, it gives CASSSGTGLNIQYF.